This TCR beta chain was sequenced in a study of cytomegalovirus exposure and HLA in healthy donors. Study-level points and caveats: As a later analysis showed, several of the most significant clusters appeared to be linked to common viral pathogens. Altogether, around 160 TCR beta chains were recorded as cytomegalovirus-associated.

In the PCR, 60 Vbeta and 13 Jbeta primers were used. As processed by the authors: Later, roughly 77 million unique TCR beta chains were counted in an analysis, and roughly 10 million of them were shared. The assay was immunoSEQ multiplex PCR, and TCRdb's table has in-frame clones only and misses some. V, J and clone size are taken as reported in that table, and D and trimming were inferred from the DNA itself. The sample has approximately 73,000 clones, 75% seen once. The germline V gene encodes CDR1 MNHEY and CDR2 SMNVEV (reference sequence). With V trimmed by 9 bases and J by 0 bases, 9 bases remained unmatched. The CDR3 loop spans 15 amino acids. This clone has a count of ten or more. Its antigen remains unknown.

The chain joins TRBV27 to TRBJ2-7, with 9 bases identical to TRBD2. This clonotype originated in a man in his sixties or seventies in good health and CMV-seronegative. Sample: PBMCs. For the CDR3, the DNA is TGTGCCAGTAAGGCTAGCGGGGCGAGCTCCTACGAGCAGTACTTC. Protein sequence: CASKASGASSYEQYF.